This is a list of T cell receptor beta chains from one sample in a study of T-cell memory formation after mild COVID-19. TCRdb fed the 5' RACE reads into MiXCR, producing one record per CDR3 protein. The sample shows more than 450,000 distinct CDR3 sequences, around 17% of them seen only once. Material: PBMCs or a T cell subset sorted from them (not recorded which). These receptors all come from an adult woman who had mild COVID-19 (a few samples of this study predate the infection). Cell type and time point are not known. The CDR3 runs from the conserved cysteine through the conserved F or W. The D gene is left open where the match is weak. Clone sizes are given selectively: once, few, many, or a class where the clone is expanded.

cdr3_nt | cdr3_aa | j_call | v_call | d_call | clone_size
TGTGCCAGCAGCTTAGTTGGCGGGAGGGTACAGTACTTC | CASSLVGGRVQYF | TRBJ2-7 | TRBV7-2 | TRBD2 | many
TGTGCCAGCAGCCTTCAGACAGGGGAGACCCAGTACTTC | CASSLQTGETQYF | TRBJ2-5 | TRBV3-1 | TRBD1 | few
TGTGCCACCAGTGATTGGACAGAGGAGATGCCCCAGCATTTT | CATSDWTEEMPQHF | TRBJ1-5 | TRBV24-1 | - | -
TGTGCCAGCAGCCAAGATAGATCCCAAACTAGCGGGACGTCGAATACGCAGTATTTT | CASSQDRSQTSGTSNTQYF | TRBJ2-3 | TRBV14 | TRBD2 | -
TGTGCCATCAGTGGACAGGGCTACGAGCAGTACTTC | CAISGQGYEQYF | TRBJ2-7 | TRBV10-3 | TRBD1 | few
TGCGCCAGCAGCTACGGGGAAACATCCTACAATGAGCAGTTCTTC | CASSYGETSYNEQFF | TRBJ2-1 | TRBV5-1 | - | -
TGCAGCATCGGAACAGGGGCCTCTCGGGAGCAGTACTTC | CSIGTGASREQYF | TRBJ2-7 | TRBV29-1 | TRBD1 | -
TGTGCCAGCAGCTTAACCCGGACTAGCGGGAGCTCGTACAATGAGCAGTTCTTC | CASSLTRTSGSSYNEQFF | TRBJ2-1 | TRBV7-9 | TRBD2 | -
TGTGCCAGCAGCCCTGTAGGACAGGGTGAGGGTGGCTACACCTTC | CASSPVGQGEGGYTF | TRBJ1-2 | TRBV3-1 | TRBD1 | many
TGCAGTGCTAGAGCATTAAAAAGCGGGGTGAGCTCCTACAATGAGCAGTTCTTC | CSARALKSGVSSYNEQFF | TRBJ2-1 | TRBV20-1 | TRBD2 | -
TGCGCCAGCAGCCAAGGGGGCCGTGGTTCGGAGACCCAGTACTTC | CASSQGGRGSETQYF | TRBJ2-5 | TRBV4-1 | - | -
TGTGCCAGCACGGGAACAGACTCTGGAAACACCATATATTTT | CASTGTDSGNTIYF | TRBJ1-3 | TRBV27 | - | many
TGTGCCATCCACGACCGGGAGGCTGGAAACACCATATATTTT | CAIHDREAGNTIYF | TRBJ1-3 | TRBV10-3 | - | -
TGTGCCAGCAGCTGGGGGAATAACTATGGCTACACCTTC | CASSWGNNYGYTF | TRBJ1-2 | TRBV13 | - | -
TGTGCCAGCTCACCGAACCCTACACAGGGAGCTGGCTACACCTTC | CASSPNPTQGAGYTF | TRBJ1-2 | TRBV18 | - | -
TGTGCCAGCAGCCAAGTCCAAGGCAGGGGGCACGATACGCAGTATTTT | CASSQVQGRGHDTQYF | TRBJ2-3 | TRBV3-1 | TRBD1 | -
TGTGCCAGCAGCCTAACGTGGAGGGAGGAGAATCAGCCCCAGCATTTT | CASSLTWREENQPQHF | TRBJ1-5 | TRBV7-3 | - | few
TGTGCCAGCGGGTATGAGCAGTTCTTC | CASGYEQFF | TRBJ2-1 | TRBV12-3/TRBV12-4 | - | -
TGTGCCAGCAGCTTAGGAGGAGTACAGACCTTTAACTATGGCTACACCTTC | CASSLGGVQTFNYGYTF | TRBJ1-2 | TRBV7-9 | - | -
TGTGCCAGCAGCTTAGGGGGGAAACCTTACAATGAGCAGTTCTTC | CASSLGGKPYNEQFF | TRBJ2-1 | TRBV11-3 | - | -
TGTGCCACCGAGCGGGGGGGCACAACTAATGAAAAACTGTTTTTT | CATERGGTTNEKLFF | TRBJ1-4 | TRBV10-3 | - | -
TGTGCCAGCAGCTTAGCCAGGTCCACAGATACGCAGTATTTT | CASSLARSTDTQYF | TRBJ2-3 | TRBV7-2 | - | -
TGTGCCAGCAGCTTAAAGGGAACGTACGAAGCTTTCTTT | CASSLKGTYEAFF | TRBJ1-1 | TRBV7-9 | - | -
TGTGCCAGCAAAGGGTACCTAGAAGACAGGAACACCGGGGAGCTGTTTTTT | CASKGYLEDRNTGELFF | TRBJ2-2 | TRBV27 | - | -